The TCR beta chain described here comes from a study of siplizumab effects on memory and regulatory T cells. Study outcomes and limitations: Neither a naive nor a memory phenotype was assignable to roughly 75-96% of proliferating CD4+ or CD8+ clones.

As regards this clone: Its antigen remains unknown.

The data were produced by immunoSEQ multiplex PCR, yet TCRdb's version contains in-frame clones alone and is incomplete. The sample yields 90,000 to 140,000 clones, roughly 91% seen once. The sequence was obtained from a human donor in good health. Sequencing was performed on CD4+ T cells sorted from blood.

The CDR3 sequence is CASSLRQSTDTQYF. The DNA for the CDR3 is TGTGCCAGCAGCCTCCGACAGAGCACAGATACGCAGTATTTT. The gene calls are TRBV11-2 and TRBJ2-3; TRBD1 is a possible D gene (5 bases). Germline V CDR1 and CDR2: SGHAT, FQNNGV. The CDR3 sequence is 14 residues long. Deletions cut 5 bases from V and 0 bases from J, with 9 bases between. Variable domain in full (rest from reference TRBV11-2 and TRBJ2-3): EAGVAQSPRYKIIEKRQSVAFWCNPISGHATLYWYQQILGQGPKLLIQFQNNGVVDDSQLPKDRFSAERLKGVDSTLKIQPAKLEDSAVYLCASSLRQSTDTQYFGPGTRLTVL.